The 5 T cell receptor beta chains below were found in one sample sequenced in a study of cytomegalovirus exposure and HLA in healthy donors. Primers included in the PCR were 60 Vbeta and 13 Jbeta primers. Sequencing was performed with immunoSEQ multiplex PCR; in TCRdb, only in-frame clones are kept and a portion is missing. The data contain over 100,000 clones, 73% of them singletons. Input material: PBMCs. These receptor sequences come from a man between 35 and 55 years old in good health and CMV-seronegative.

This chain connects TRBV25-1 to TRBJ2-7, with D unresolved. Germline CDR1 reads MGHDK; CDR2 reads SYGVNS. V was trimmed by 4 bases and J by 1 base, leaving 14 bases between them. The CDR3 runs 15 residues. The CDR3 sequence: CASSAPHSLSYEQYF. Written as DNA, the CDR3 is TGTGCCAGCAGTGCCCCACATAGCTTATCCTACGAGCAGTACTTC.

V is TRBV28 and J is TRBJ1-6; TRBD1 matches 8 bases. Germline V CDR1 and CDR2: MDHEN, SYDVKM. The CDR3 covers 14 residues. The junction had 10 bases not matched to a gene; V was cut back by 9 bases and J by 9 bases. The chain's CDR3 is CASHLTGVSSPLHF. In DNA, the CDR3 is TGTGCCAGTCATTTGACAGGGGTTAGTTCACCCCTCCACTTT.

The J gene is TRBJ1-2, the V gene TRBV28; possible D gene TRBD1, 6 bases. The germline V gene encodes CDR1 MDHEN and CDR2 SYDVKM. V was cut by 8 bases and J by 4 bases, with 20 bases left in between. The CDR3 totals 15 residues. This CDR3 reads CASGKLTGASYGYTF. The DNA for the CDR3 is TGTGCCAGCGGAAAATTGACAGGCGCATCCTATGGCTACACCTTC.

V usage is TRBV5-1 and J usage is TRBJ2-7, with D hard to call. The CDR3 extends over 12 amino acids. Trimming removed 4 bases at V and 6 bases at J, with 11 bases between. Germline CDR1 reads SGHRS; CDR2 reads YFSETQ. The CDR3 DNA follows: TGCGCCAGCAGCGTCTATTCGGGCGAGCAGTACTTC. It is translated as CASSVYSGEQYF.

The table lists this clone with a few counts. One end of the junction fails to match germline, which may point to a read error. V usage is TRBV7-9 and J usage is TRBJ2-7; 12 nucleotides match TRBD1. This CDR3 comprises 16 residues. In germline, CDR1 is SEHNR, CDR2 FQNEAQ (reference sequence). The CDR3 protein is CSSSGPGQGAPYEQYF. As DNA, the CDR3 is TGTTCCAGCAGCGGGCCGGGACAGGGGGCTCCCTACGAGCAGTACTTC.